Shown below are 9 T cell receptor beta chains from a single sample sequenced in a study of metastatic and nonmetastatic thyroid tumors. Each patient came to thyroid surgery without any prior treatment (of any kind). MiXCR was used by TCRdb to re-call the PCR reads. Among around 4,500 clones listed, 34% were seen once. Sequenced material: adjacent normal tissue. The receptors derive from a male donor with papillary thyroid cancer or a benign thyroid nodule (not recorded which). Some clones in this sample may be carry-over from other donors' samples.

This clone was found a few times. This sequence joins TRBV2 and TRBJ2-3, with 9 positions matching TRBD2. The V and J ends lost 7 bases and 5 bases, in that order; junction bases with no gene match: 7. Germline V gene sequence: CDR1 SNHLY, CDR2 FYNNEI. The CDR3 totals 14 residues. The CDR3 nucleotides read TGTGCCAGCAATAGCGGGAGAGGGTTAGATACGCAGTATTTT. Translation: CASNSGRGLDTQYF. The full variable domain, rest sourced from reference TRBV2 and TRBJ2-3, is EPEVTQTPSHQVTQMGQEVILRCVPISNHLYFYWYRQILGQKVEFLVSFYNNEISEKSEIFDDQFSVERPDGSNFTLKIRSTKLEDSAMYFCASNSGRGLDTQYFGPGTRLTVL.

The V call is TRBV27, the J call TRBJ2-7, with a tentative D call TRBD2 (6 bases). Germline V CDR1 and CDR2: MNHEY, SMNVEV (reference sequence). The ends were cut back, 8 bases at V and 2 bases at J, with 10 bases in the middle. The CDR3 length is 12 residues. The CDR3 loop is CASGRSPYEQYF. Here the CDR3 DNA reads TGTGCCAGCGGGAGGAGCCCCTACGAGCAGTACTTC.

The gene calls are TRBV5-1 and TRBJ1-2; 7 positions agree with TRBD1. The CDR3 has 14 residues. V gave up 4 bases and J gave up 0 bases; unmatched junction bases: 3. Germline V lookup: CDR1 SGHRS, CDR2 YFSETQ. The CDR3 sequence: CASSLGQANYGYTF. CDR3 nucleotides: TGCGCCAGCAGCCTAGGACAGGCTAACTATGGCTACACCTTC.

The table lists this clone with a few counts. The rearrangement joins TRBV6-5 to TRBJ1-1; the D is unclear. Trimming took off 0 bases at V and 7 bases at J, with 9 bases between the two ends. This CDR3 has 13 amino acids. Germline V gene sequence: CDR1 MNHEY, CDR2 SVGAGI. CDR3: CASSYSPGVEAFF. The CDR3 nucleotides are TGTGCCAGCAGTTACTCTCCCGGGGTTGAAGCTTTCTTT.

The rearrangement links TRBV6-1 to TRBJ2-1; TRBD2 aligns across 11 bases. The CDR3 runs to 15 residues. Unmatched junction bases numbered 6, after V lost 6 bases and J lost 5 bases. Germline CDR1 reads MNHNS; CDR2 reads SASEGT. The CDR3 spells CASRRGLAGDNEQFF. In nucleotides, the CDR3 is TGTGCCAGCAGGAGAGGACTAGCGGGTGACAATGAGCAGTTCTTC.

In its sample, this clone was seen a few times. This rearrangement joins TRBV28 to TRBJ2-7; D is perhaps TRBD2 (6 bases). V dropped 2 bases and J dropped 0 bases, with 11 bases sitting between them. This CDR3 has 15 residues. CDR1 MDHEN and CDR2 SYDVKM come from the germline V gene. In DNA form, the CDR3 reads TGTGCCAGCAGTTTAGAGCCTAGCGACTCCTACGAGCAGTACTTC. It is translated as CASSLEPSDSYEQYF.

This clone was seen more than once but under ten times. The rearrangement uses TRBV27 and TRBJ1-1; D may be TRBD1 (6 bases). V shed 6 bases and J shed 1 base, with 12 bases lying between them. The CDR3 has 14 amino acids. Germline assignment: CDR1 MNHEY and CDR2 SMNVEV (reference sequence). The CDR3 loop is CASRPWGANTEAFF. DNA of the CDR3: TGTGCCAGCAGGCCCTGGGGGGCGAACACTGAAGCTTTCTTT.

The CDR3 bases are TGTGCCAGCACCCCTCGCGGGGGGAGCTCCTACAATGAGCAGTTCTTC. It translates to CASTPRGGSSYNEQFF. The genes are TRBV11-2 and TRBJ2-1; 8 bases are shared with TRBD2. After removal of 7 bases from V and 0 bases from J, the junction contained 8 bases not matched to a gene. Germline V CDR1 and CDR2: SGHAT, FQNNGV. The CDR3 is made up of 16 amino acids.

This chain connects TRBV4-1 to TRBJ1-5; tentatively, D is TRBD1 (5 bases). The CDR3 is 15 amino acids. V lost 1 base, J lost 1 base, and 8 bases lay in between. Germline lookup yields CDR1 MGHRA and CDR2 YSYEKL. The CDR3 coding sequence is TGCGCCAGCAGCCAAGTCCCAGGGAGCAATCAGCCCCAGCATTTT. This sequence encodes CASSQVPGSNQPQHF.